This T cell receptor beta chain was captured in a study of CD8+ T cells in alopecia areata. The V gene's germline CDR1 is SQVTM and CDR2 ANQGSEA. The CDR3 loop spans 16 amino acids. V was clipped by 4 bases and J by 1 base; unmatched bases: 7. Turning to this clone: Its cognate antigen is unknown.

The treatment was: oral pan-JAK inhibitor, 5-10 mg twice daily. As the sequencing template, cDNA was produced by extracting RNA and reverse transcribing it. Assay: immunoSEQ multiplex PCR; the TCRdb copy retains only in-frame clones and omits some. The data show about 120,000 clones, with roughly three fifths seen just once and 10% to 15% held by the top ten. Findings of the study overall: Uncertain still, given a single nonresponder, is whether baseline CD8+ expansion links to response. Scalp and blood retained many expanded lesional clones during tofacitinib. Lesional tissue from the scalp (especially in alopecia totalis/universalis) showed higher clonality than normal scalp. Scalp clonality dropped significantly under tofacitinib, as did expanded CD8+ top-100 clones.

The sequences come from CD8+ T cells sorted from blood, collected at week 24, from a patient treated with tofacitinib. The J gene is TRBJ2-3, the V gene TRBV29-1, with TRBD2 matching 11 bases. The clonotype comes from a human donor with alopecia areata. CDR3 residues: CSVGSGGAFGTDTQYF. The CDR3 coding sequence is TGCAGCGTTGGTAGCGGGGGGGCCTTCGGCACAGATACGCAGTATTTT.